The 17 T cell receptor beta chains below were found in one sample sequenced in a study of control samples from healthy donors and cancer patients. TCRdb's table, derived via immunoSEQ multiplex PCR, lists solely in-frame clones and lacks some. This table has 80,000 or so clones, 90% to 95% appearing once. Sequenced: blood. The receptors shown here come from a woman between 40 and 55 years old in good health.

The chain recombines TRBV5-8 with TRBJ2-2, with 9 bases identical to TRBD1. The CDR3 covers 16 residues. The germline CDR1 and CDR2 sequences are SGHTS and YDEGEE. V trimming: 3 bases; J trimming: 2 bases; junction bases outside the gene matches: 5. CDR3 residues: CASSSHRGLNTGELFF. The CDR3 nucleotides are TGTGCCAGCAGCTCTCACAGGGGGCTTAACACCGGGGAGCTGTTTTTT.

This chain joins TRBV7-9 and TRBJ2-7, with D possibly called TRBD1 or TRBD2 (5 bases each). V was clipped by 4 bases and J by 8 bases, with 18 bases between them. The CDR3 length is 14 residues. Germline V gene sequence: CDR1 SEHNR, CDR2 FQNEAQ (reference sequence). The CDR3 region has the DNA TGTGCCAGCAGCTCCGGGACCATCTACTGGCAGCAGTACTTC. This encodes CASSSGTIYWQQYF.

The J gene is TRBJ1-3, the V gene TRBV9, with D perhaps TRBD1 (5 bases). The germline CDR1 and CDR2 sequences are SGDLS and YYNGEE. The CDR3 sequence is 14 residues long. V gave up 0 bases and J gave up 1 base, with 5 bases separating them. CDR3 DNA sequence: TGTGCCAGCAGCGTAGAGGGGTCTGGAAACACCATATATTTT. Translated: CASSVEGSGNTIYF.

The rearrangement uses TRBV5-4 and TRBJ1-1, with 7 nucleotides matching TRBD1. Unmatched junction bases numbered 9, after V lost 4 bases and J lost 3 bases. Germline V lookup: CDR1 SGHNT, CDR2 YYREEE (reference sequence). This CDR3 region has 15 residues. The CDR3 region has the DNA TGTGCCAGCAGCCCAAGGGGGCCTGGTGACACTGAAGCTTTCTTT. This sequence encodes CASSPRGPGDTEAFF.

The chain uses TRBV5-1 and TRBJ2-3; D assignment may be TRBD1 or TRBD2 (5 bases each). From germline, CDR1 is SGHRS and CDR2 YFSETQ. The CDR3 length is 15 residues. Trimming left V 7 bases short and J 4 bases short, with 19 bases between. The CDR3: CASEPIGGIADTQYF. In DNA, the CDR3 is TGCGCCAGCGAACCTATTGGGGGAATCGCAGATACGCAGTATTTT.

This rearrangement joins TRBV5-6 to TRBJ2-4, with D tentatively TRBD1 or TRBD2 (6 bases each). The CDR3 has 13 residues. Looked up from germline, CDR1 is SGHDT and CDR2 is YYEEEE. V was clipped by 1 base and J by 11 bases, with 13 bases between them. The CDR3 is CASSLTGRRVQYF. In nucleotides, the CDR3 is TGTGCCAGCAGCTTGACAGGGAGGAGGGTTCAGTACTTC.

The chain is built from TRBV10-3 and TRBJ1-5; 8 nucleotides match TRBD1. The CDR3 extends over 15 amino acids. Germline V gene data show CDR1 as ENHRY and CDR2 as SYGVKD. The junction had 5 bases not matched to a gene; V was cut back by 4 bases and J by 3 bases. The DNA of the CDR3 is TGTGCCATCAGTGTGAGACAGGGGAACAATCAGCCCCAGCATTTT. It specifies CAISVRQGNNQPQHF.

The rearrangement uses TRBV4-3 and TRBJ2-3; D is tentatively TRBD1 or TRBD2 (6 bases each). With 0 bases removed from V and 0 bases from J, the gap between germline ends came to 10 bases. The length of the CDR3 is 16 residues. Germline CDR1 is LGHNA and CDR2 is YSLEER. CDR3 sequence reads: CASSQDRGASTDTQYF. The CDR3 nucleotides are TGCGCCAGCAGCCAAGATAGGGGGGCCAGCACAGATACGCAGTATTTT.

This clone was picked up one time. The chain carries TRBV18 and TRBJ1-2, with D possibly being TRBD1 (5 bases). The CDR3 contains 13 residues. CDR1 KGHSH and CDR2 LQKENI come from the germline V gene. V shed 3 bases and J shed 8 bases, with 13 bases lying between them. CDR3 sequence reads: CASSPLGGNGYTF. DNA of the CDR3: TGTGCCAGCTCACCGCTCGGGGGTAACGGCTACACCTTC.

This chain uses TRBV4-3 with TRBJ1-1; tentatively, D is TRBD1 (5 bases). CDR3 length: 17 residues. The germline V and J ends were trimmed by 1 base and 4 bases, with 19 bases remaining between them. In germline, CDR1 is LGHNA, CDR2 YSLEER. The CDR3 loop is CASSQGLPSQGATEAFF. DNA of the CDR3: TGCGCCAGCAGCCAAGGACTTCCTTCCCAGGGTGCCACTGAAGCTTTCTTT.

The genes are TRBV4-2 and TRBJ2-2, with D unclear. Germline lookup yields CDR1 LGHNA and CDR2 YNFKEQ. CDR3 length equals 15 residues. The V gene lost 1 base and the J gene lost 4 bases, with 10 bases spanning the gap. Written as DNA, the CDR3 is TGTGCCAGCAGCCAAGGACTTTCGAGCACCGGGGAGCTGTTTTTT. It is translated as CASSQGLSSTGELFF.

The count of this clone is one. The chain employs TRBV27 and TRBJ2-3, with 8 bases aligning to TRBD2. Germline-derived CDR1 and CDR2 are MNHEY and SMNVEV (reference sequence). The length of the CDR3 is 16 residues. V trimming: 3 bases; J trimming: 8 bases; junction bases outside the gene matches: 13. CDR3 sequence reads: CASSFDWRGVPSTQYF. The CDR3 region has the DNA TGTGCCAGCAGTTTCGACTGGCGGGGGGTCCCGTCTACGCAGTATTTT.

CDR3 coding DNA: TGTGCCAGCAGCGTAGCACAGAACTATGGCTACACCTTC. Its protein product is CASSVAQNYGYTF. The chain links TRBV9 to TRBJ1-2; D is uncertain. The CDR3 consists of 13 residues. V lost 0 bases to trimming and J lost 2 bases, with 5 bases between them. Germline CDR1 SGDLS, CDR2 YYNGEE.

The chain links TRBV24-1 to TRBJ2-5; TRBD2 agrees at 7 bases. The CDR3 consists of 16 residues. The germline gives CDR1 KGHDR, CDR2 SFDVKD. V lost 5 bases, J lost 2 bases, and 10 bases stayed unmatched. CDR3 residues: CATSGHREVGQETQYF. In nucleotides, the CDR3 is TGTGCCACCAGTGGCCACCGGGAGGTTGGGCAAGAGACCCAGTACTTC.

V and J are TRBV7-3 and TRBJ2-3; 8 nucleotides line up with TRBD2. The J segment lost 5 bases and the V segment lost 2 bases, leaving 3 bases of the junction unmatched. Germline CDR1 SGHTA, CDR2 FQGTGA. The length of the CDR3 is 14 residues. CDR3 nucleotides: TGTGCCAGCAGCTTAGGGACTAGGGGAGATACGCAGTATTTT. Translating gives CASSLGTRGDTQYF. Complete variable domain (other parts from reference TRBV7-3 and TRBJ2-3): GAGVSQTPSNKVTEKGKYVELRCDPISGHTALYWYRQSLGQGPEFLIYFQGTGAADDSGLPNDRFFAVRPEGSVSTLKIQRTERGDSAVYLCASSLGTRGDTQYFGPGTRLTVL.

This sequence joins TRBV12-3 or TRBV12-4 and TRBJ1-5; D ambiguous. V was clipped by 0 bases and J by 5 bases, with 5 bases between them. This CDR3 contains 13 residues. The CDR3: CASSLASYQPQHF. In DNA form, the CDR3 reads TGTGCCAGCAGTTTAGCGAGCTATCAGCCCCAGCATTTT.

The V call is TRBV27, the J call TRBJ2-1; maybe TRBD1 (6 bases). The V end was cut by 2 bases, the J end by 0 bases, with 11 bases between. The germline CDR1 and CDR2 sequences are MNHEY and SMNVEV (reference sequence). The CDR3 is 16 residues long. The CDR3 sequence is CASSLNRALSYNEQFF. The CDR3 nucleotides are TGTGCCAGCAGTTTAAACAGGGCCCTCTCCTACAATGAGCAGTTCTTC.